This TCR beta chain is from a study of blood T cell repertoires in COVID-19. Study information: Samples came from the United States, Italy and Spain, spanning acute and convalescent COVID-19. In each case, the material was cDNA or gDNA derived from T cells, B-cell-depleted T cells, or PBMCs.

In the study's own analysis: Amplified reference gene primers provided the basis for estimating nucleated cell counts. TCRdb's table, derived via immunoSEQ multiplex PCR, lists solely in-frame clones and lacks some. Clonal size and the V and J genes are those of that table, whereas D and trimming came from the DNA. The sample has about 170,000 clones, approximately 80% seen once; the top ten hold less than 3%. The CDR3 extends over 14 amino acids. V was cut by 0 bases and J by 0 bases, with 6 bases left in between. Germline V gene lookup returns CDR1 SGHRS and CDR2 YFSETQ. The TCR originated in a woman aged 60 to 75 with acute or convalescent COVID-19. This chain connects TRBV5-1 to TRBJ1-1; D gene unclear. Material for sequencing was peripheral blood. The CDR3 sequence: CASSLVPVNTEAFF. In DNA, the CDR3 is TGCGCCAGCAGCTTGGTGCCGGTGAACACTGAAGCTTTCTTT.